These T cell receptor beta chains were read from a single sample in a study of T cells after yellow fever vaccination. TCRdb re-analysed the 5' RACE reads in MiXCR, keeping a single row per CDR3 protein. The data contain hundreds of thousands of distinct CDR3 sequences, around a sixth of them singletons. The sequencing here drew on PBMCs, taken before the yellow fever booster vaccination. The origin of the receptors is a young man who received the YFV17D yellow fever vaccine. Both conserved end residues are part of each CDR3. D genes are given only for firm matches. Only part of the rows carry a size: once, few, many, or a class if the clone is expanded.

few TRBJ2-7 NA TRBV12-3/TRBV12-4 TGTGCCAGCAGTTTAGCGCTGGCAGGTCGTGCCTACGAGCAGTACTTC CASSLALAGRAYEQYF
NA TRBJ2-7 TRBD1 TRBV5-1 TGCGCCAGCGGACAGGGATCGGGCTACGAGCAGTACTTC CASGQGSGYEQYF
few TRBJ1-5 NA TRBV7-2 TGTGCCAGCAGCTTAATTGTCGGCCAGCCCCAGCATTTT CASSLIVGQPQHF
NA TRBJ2-1 NA TRBV4-2 TGTGCCAGCAGCCAAGATCGGGGAGGCGGATACAATGAGCAGTTCTTC CASSQDRGGGYNEQFF
few TRBJ2-7 NA TRBV7-2 TGTGCCAGCAGCTTGACTAGACTAGACGAGCAGTACTTC CASSLTRLDEQYF
NA TRBJ2-1 TRBD2 TRBV7-3 TGTGCCAGCAGCCCGGGGGGAACCGGCTCCTACAATGAGCAGTTCTTC CASSPGGTGSYNEQFF
NA TRBJ1-4 NA TRBV12-3/TRBV12-4 TGTGCCAGCTGCAAGGGGGACACAACTAATGAAAAACTGTTTTTT CASCKGDTTNEKLFF
few TRBJ2-3 NA TRBV4-2 TGTGCCAGCAGCCAAGATCTTCGGGGAGATACGCAGTATTTT CASSQDLRGDTQYF
few TRBJ2-2 NA TRBV4-3 TGCGCCAGCAGCCAAGACGACTACGGGGAGCTGTTTTTT CASSQDDYGELFF
NA TRBJ2-6 NA TRBV6-2/TRBV6-3 TGTGCCAGCAGTACCCTAGTCGGTTCTGGGGCCAACGTCCTGACTTTC CASSTLVGSGANVLTF
NA TRBJ2-2 NA TRBV7-9 TGTGCCAGCAGCTTAGTGACGGGATACCTAAGTACCGGGGAGCTGTTTTTT CASSLVTGYLSTGELFF
few TRBJ2-4 NA TRBV18 TGTGCCAGCTCCCGGGCCGATAGTGGGGTCAACATTCAGTACTTC CASSRADSGVNIQYF
few TRBJ2-3 TRBD2 TRBV6-5 TGTGCCAGCAGTTTAAGGGCTAGCGGAGATACGCAGTATTTT CASSLRASGDTQYF
few TRBJ1-1 TRBD1 TRBV18 TGTGCCAGCTCACCGTACAGGGGTCAGGACTACACTGAAGCTTTCTTT CASSPYRGQDYTEAFF
NA TRBJ2-3 NA TRBV7-2 TGTGCCAGCAGCTTAGCCACACCTAAGGATACGCAGTATTTT CASSLATPKDTQYF
NA TRBJ2-5 NA TRBV7-2 TGTGCCAGCAGCCCAGAGGGTCGGAGATGGGGTGCCCAGTACTTC CASSPEGRRWGAQYF
few TRBJ2-3 TRBD2 TRBV6-5 TGTGCCAGCAGCCCCAATGCGGGGGGTAGCACAGATACGCAGTATTTT CASSPNAGGSTDTQYF
NA TRBJ2-5 NA TRBV6-5 TGTGCCAGCAGCCCTAACGGGGGCCTGCAAGAGACCCAGTACTTC CASSPNGGLQETQYF
NA TRBJ1-6 NA TRBV20-1 TGCAGTGCTGACCGGGATATTAATTCACCCCTCCACTTT CSADRDINSPLHF
NA TRBJ1-1 NA TRBV6-1 TGTGCCAGCAGTGAGGGGGGCCTGAACACTGAAGCTTTCTTT CASSEGGLNTEAFF
few TRBJ1-4 NA TRBV5-1 TGCGCCAGCAGCTTCACCCGGGGGCCGAGGGAAAAACTGTTTTTT CASSFTRGPREKLFF
many TRBJ2-5 NA TRBV12-3/TRBV12-4 TGTGCCAGCAGCCTCACCCCAGGGGAAGAGACCCAGTACTTC CASSLTPGEETQYF
many TRBJ1-2 TRBD1 TRBV7-9 TGTGCCAGCAGCCCCAGCGGGGTCCGGACAGGGCAAGATCGGACCTTC CASSPSGVRTGQDRTF
few TRBJ2-5 NA TRBV7-2 TGTGCCAGCAGTCCCCCCGCCATTGAGACCCAGTACTTC CASSPPAIETQYF
few TRBJ2-3 TRBD2 TRBV5-1 TGCGCCAGCAGCCCGAGGCGGGGGAACACAGATACGCAGTATTTT CASSPRRGNTDTQYF
few TRBJ1-1 TRBD1 TRBV20-1 TGCAGTGCAATGACAGGGGGAGGCACTGAAGCTTTCTTT CSAMTGGGTEAFF
NA TRBJ2-5 NA TRBV7-2 TGTGCCAGCAGCGACCACGAAGAGACCCAGTACTTC CASSDHEETQYF
NA TRBJ2-1 TRBD2 TRBV20-1 TGCAGTGCTCCTCGGACTAGCGGGGGGGATGAGCAGTTCTTC CSAPRTSGGDEQFF
few TRBJ2-3 NA TRBV4-3 TGCGCCAGCAGCCAAGATACCGCGAAGGGTACGCAGTATTTT CASSQDTAKGTQYF
NA TRBJ2-7 TRBD2 TRBV2 TGTGCCAGCAGCTTACGGGGGGGGCCCGAGCAGTACTTC CASSLRGGPEQYF
NA TRBJ1-4 NA TRBV20-1 TGCAGTGCTACGGAGGGGTTGACTAATGAAAAACTGTTTTTT CSATEGLTNEKLFF
NA TRBJ2-1 TRBD1 TRBV5-1 TGCGCCAGCAGCTTGGGACGCGGACAGGGGGCTACCAATGAGCAGTTCTTC CASSLGRGQGATNEQFF
NA TRBJ2-1 TRBD1 TRBV5-8 TGTGCCAGCAACCCGACAGGGGGGAAGGATGAGCAGTTCTTC CASNPTGGKDEQFF
NA TRBJ2-2 TRBD1 TRBV24-1 TGTGCCACCAGTGATCCGGGGACAGGGGAAACCGGGGAGCTGTTTTTT CATSDPGTGETGELFF
NA TRBJ2-2 NA TRBV14 TGTGCCAGCAGCCAAGCCATTGACAGGCTATACACCGGGGAGCTGTTTTTT CASSQAIDRLYTGELFF
once TRBJ2-3 NA TRBV20-1 TGCAGTGCTGCCTTCGGCGGGGGCCCTAGCACAGATACGCAGTATTTT CSAAFGGGPSTDTQYF
few TRBJ2-6 NA TRBV27 TGTGCCAGCAGTTCCCCCCGGGGGTTCTCTGGGGCCAACGTCCTGACTTTC CASSSPRGFSGANVLTF
NA TRBJ2-7 NA TRBV7-9 TGTGCCAGCAGCTTAGATCCTGGTCAGGGGTTTTACGAGCAGTACTTC CASSLDPGQGFYEQYF
few TRBJ1-1 NA TRBV2 TGTGCCAGCAGTGAAGGGCCAGGGGCAACTTTCTTT CASSEGPGATFF
NA TRBJ1-1 NA TRBV20-1 TGCAGTGCGACGGGACTCAACACTGAAGCTTTCTTT CSATGLNTEAFF
NA TRBJ1-2 NA TRBV10-3 TGTGCCATCAGTGAGATATCCTCACCTTTCTATGGCTACACCTTC CAISEISSPFYGYTF
NA TRBJ2-6 NA TRBV3-1 TGTGCCAGCAGCCAAGTGGGGGCCGGGGGGGCCAACGTCCTGACTTTC CASSQVGAGGANVLTF
few TRBJ1-5 TRBD1 TRBV19 TGTGCCAGTAGAGGACAGGGGAAGAATCAGCCCCAGCATTTT CASRGQGKNQPQHF
few TRBJ2-1 NA TRBV2 TGTGCCAGCAGTGTTCTTTTAGGGCATGAGCAGTTCTTC CASSVLLGHEQFF
few TRBJ2-5 NA TRBV6-2/TRBV6-3 TGTGCCAGCAGTAACGGACAGACCGGACGGGGGACCCAGTACTTC CASSNGQTGRGTQYF
few TRBJ1-2 TRBD1 TRBV5-1 TGCGCCAGCAGCTCCCAGGGGACAGTCTCCGTAAACTATGGCTACACCTTC CASSSQGTVSVNYGYTF
NA TRBJ2-3 NA TRBV7-3 TGTGCCAGCAGCTCCGGCGACCCCGGGGTTACGCAGTATTTT CASSSGDPGVTQYF
NA TRBJ2-3 TRBD2 TRBV28 TGTGCCAGCAGTCTCTCCGGGACTAGTAGTACGCAGTATTTT CASSLSGTSSTQYF
NA TRBJ2-6 NA TRBV19 TGTGCCAGTAGTATATGGGCCTTGGCCGGGGCCAACGTCCTGACTTTC CASSIWALAGANVLTF
NA TRBJ1-2 TRBD1 TRBV7-2 TGTGCCAGCAGCTACAGAACGGGACAGGGGAACTATGGCTACACCTTC CASSYRTGQGNYGYTF
many TRBJ2-5 NA TRBV11-2 TGTGCCAGCAGCAAAAAAACCGGGACGGGGGCGACGGAGACCCAGTACTTC CASSKKTGTGATETQYF
few TRBJ2-2 TRBD1 TRBV20-1 TGCAGTGCTAGGGGACAGGGGAACACCGGGGAGCTGTTTTTT CSARGQGNTGELFF
NA TRBJ2-5 NA TRBV3-1 TGTGCCAGCAGCCCCAGAGCAGGTACAAAGACCCAGTACTTC CASSPRAGTKTQYF
NA TRBJ1-3 NA TRBV15 TGTGCCACCAGCTTAGGACAGTTCTCTGGAAACACCATATATTTT CATSLGQFSGNTIYF
few TRBJ2-3 NA TRBV5-1 TGCGCCAGCAGCTTGGCCATCGGGGTGGAATACGGAGATACGCAGTATTTT CASSLAIGVEYGDTQYF
many TRBJ2-5 NA TRBV9 TGTGCCAGCAGCGTCGCCGACTCACGGGGCGGGACCCAGTACTTC CASSVADSRGGTQYF
few TRBJ2-2 NA TRBV5-1 TGCGCCAGCAGCTTCGGAAGGGCCACCGGGGAGCTGTTTTTT CASSFGRATGELFF
NA TRBJ1-5 NA TRBV19 TGTGCCAGTACCCCGTCAGGGTCTGGCAATCAGCCCCAGCATTTT CASTPSGSGNQPQHF